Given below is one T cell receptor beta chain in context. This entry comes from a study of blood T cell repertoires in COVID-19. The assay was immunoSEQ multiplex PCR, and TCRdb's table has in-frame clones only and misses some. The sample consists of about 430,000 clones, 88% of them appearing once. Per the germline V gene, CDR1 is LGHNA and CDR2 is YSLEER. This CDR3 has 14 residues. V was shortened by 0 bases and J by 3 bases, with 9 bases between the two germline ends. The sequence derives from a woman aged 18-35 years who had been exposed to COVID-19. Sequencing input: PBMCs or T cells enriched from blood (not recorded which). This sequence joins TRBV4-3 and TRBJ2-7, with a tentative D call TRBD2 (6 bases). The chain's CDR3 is CASSQDMEGYEQYF. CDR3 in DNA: TGCGCCAGCAGCCAAGATATGGAGGGCTACGAGCAGTACTTC.